Sequencing of this T cell receptor beta chain was carried out in a study of T cells in Graves' hyperthyroidism and ophthalmopathy. This clonotype has ten or more counts. The V end was cut by 2 bases, the J end by 4 bases, with 12 bases between. This CDR3 contains 16 residues. Thyroid ultrasound and orbital computed tomography, with clinical symptoms and serum thyroxine and TRAb, informed diagnoses. Regions amplified from RNA transcripts were the TCR beta CDR3 regions. HTBI primers were employed in a first-round RT-PCR of the TCR CDR3. From the multiplex PCR reads, TCRdb called clonotypes with MiXCR, one entry per CDR3 protein. Altogether more than 500,000 distinct CDR3 sequences are present, about 46% being singletons, with the ten largest covering 44%.

The J gene is TRBJ2-6, the V gene TRBV12-3 or TRBV12-4; either TRBD1 or TRBD2 may supply D (6 bases each). This TCR derives from an adult woman with Graves' disease, either hyperthyroidism or ophthalmopathy (not recorded which). The sample taken for sequencing was peripheral blood or thyroid tissue (not recorded which). CDR3 sequence reads: CASSLQEGTGANVLTF. The CDR3 coding sequence is TGTGCCAGCAGTTTACAGGAGGGGACAGGGGCCAACGTCCTGACTTTC.